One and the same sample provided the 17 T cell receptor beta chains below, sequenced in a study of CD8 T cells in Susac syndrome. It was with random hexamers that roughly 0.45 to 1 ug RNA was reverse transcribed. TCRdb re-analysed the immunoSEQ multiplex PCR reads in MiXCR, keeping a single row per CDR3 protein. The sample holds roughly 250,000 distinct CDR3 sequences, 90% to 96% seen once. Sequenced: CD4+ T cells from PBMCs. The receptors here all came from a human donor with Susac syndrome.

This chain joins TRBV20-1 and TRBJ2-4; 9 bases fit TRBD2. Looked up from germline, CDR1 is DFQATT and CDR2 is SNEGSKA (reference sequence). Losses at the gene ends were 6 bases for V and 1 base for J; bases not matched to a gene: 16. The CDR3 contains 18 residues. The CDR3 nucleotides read TGCAGTGCCCCCCGTCCGTTTAGCGGGGGTGAGGCCAAAAACATTCAGTACTTC. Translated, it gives CSAPRPFSGGEAKNIQYF.

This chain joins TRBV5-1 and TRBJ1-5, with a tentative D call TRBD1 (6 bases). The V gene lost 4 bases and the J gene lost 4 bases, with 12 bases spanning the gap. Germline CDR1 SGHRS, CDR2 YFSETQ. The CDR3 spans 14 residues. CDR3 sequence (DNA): TGCGCCAGCAGCCCCGGACAGTCTAATCAGCCCCAGCATTTT. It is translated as CASSPGQSNQPQHF.

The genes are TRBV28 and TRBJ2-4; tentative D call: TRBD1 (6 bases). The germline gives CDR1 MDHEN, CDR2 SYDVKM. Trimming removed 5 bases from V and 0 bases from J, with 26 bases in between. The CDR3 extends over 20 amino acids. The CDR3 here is CASSPPSGLWGLGAKNIQYF. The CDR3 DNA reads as TGTGCCAGCAGTCCCCCCTCCGGCCTTTGGGGGCTTGGAGCCAAAAACATTCAGTACTTC.

In nucleotides, the CDR3 is TGCAGCGTTGGGCAGGGGGTCACTCAGCCCCAGCATTTT. This translates into CSVGQGVTQPQHF. This rearrangement joins TRBV29-1 to TRBJ1-5, with 7 nucleotides matching TRBD1. Germline CDR1 SQVTM, CDR2 ANQGSEA. This CDR3 is 13 amino acids long. V was clipped by 4 bases and J by 6 bases; unmatched bases: 6.

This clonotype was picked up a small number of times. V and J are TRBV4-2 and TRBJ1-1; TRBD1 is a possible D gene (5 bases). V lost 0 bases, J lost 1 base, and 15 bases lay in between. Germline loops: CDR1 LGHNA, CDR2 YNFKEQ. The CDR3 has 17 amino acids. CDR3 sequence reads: CASSQDLFPGTNTEAFF. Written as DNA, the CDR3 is TGTGCCAGCAGCCAAGATCTATTTCCAGGGACGAACACTGAAGCTTTCTTT.

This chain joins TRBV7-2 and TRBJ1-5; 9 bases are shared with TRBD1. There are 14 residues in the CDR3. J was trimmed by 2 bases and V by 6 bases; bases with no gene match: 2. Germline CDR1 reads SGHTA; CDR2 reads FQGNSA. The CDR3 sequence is CASSWTGGNQPQHF. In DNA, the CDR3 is TGTGCCAGCAGTTGGACAGGGGGCAATCAGCCCCAGCATTTT.

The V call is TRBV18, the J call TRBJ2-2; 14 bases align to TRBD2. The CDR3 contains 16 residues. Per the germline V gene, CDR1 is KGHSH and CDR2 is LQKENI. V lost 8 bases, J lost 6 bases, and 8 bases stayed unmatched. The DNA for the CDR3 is TGTGCCAGCCCGGGACTAGCGGGAGAGTCATCCGGGGAGCTGTTTTTT. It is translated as CASPGLAGESSGELFF. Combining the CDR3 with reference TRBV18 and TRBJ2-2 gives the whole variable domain NAGVMQNPRHLVRRRGQEARLRCSPMKGHSHVYWYRQLPEEGLKFMVYLQKENIIDESGMPKERFSAEFPKEGPSILRIQQVVRGDSAAYFCASPGLAGESSGELFFGEGSRLTVL.

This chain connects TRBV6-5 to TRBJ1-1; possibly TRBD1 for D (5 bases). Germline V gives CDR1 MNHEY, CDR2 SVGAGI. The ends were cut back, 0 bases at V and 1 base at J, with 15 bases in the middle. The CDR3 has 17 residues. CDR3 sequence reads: CASSYSFFRDGNTEAFF. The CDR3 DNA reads TGTGCCAGCAGTTACTCCTTCTTCCGGGACGGGAACACTGAAGCTTTCTTT.

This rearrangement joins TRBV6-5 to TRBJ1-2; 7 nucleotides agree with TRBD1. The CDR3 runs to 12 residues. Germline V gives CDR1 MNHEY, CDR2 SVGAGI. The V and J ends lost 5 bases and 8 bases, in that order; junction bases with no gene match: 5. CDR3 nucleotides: TGTGCCAGCAGTAAACAGACAGGGGGCTACACCTTC. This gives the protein CASSKQTGGYTF.

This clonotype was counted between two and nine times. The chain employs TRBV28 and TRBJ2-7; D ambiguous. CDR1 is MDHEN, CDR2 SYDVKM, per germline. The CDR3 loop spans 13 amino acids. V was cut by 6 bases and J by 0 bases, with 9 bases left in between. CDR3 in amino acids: CASSLRYSYEQYF. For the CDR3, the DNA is TGTGCCAGCAGCCTCAGATACTCCTACGAGCAGTACTTC.

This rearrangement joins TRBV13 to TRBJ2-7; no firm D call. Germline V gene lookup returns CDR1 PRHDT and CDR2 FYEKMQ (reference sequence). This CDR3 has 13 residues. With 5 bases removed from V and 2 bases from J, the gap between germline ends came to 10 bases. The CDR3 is CASSPPRTYEQYF. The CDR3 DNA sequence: TGTGCCAGCAGCCCCCCGAGGACCTACGAGCAGTACTTC.

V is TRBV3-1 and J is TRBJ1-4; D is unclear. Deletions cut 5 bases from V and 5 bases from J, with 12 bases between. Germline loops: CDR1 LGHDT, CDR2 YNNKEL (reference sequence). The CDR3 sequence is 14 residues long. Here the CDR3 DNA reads TGTGCCAGCAGCAACTCAATGTTCAATGAAAAACTGTTTTTT. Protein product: CASSNSMFNEKLFF.

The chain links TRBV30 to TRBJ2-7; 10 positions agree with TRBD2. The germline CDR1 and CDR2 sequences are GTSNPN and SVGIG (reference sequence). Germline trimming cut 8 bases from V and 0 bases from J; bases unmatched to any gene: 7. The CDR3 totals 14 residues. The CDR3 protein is CAANLAGDSYEQYF. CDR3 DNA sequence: TGTGCCGCTAATCTAGCGGGAGACTCCTACGAGCAGTACTTC.

The CDR3 here is CASSPNIRINEKLFF. CDR3 sequence (DNA): TGTGCCAGCAGCCCCAATATCAGAATAAATGAAAAACTGTTTTTT. V gene TRBV3-1 combines with J gene TRBJ1-4; no reliable D call. V lost 4 bases and J 5 bases, leaving 14 bases between the germline ends. Germline CDR1 LGHDT, CDR2 YNNKEL (reference sequence). The CDR3 has 15 amino acids.

The CDR3, as DNA: TGCAGCGCTGGCCAAGTTCAGGTGCAGTTCTTC. Its protein is CSAGQVQVQFF. This chain connects TRBV29-1 to TRBJ2-1; D is unresolved. This CDR3 has 11 amino acids. The germline V gene has CDR1 SQVTM and CDR2 ANQGSEA. The V end was cut by 7 bases, the J end by 12 bases, with 16 bases between.

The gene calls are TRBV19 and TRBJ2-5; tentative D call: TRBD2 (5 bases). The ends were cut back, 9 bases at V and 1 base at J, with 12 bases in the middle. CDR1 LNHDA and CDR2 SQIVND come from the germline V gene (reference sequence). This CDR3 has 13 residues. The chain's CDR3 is CASLCGLQETQYF. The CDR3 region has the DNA TGTGCCAGCCTTTGCGGGCTCCAAGAGACCCAGTACTTC.

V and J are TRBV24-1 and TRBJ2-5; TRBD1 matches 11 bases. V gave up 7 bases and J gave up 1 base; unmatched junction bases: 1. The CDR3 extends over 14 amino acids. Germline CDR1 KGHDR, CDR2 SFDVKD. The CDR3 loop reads CATRGTGGQETQYF. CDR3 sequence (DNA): TGTGCCACCAGGGGGACAGGGGGCCAAGAGACCCAGTACTTC.